This T cell receptor beta chain appears in the sequencing data of a study of T cell repertoires in cytomegalovirus infection. The overall study: Carrying CMV and the relevant HLA type showed in public TCR beta signatures.

Comments on this clonotype: Its specificity is not known.

The V gene end was trimmed by 7 bases and the J gene end by 7 bases; junction bases not matched to a gene: 13. Germline V gives CDR1 MDHEN, CDR2 SYDVKM. The CDR3 runs 15 residues. Study results and caveats: Identification of carriers of CMV plus the relevant HLA was performed using cumulative public TCR beta family frequency. HLA-C-restricted TCR beta clonotypes specific for CMV led the ex vivo response.

One entry per CDR3 protein results from TCRdb running MiXCR on the reads. This sample has about 740,000 distinct CDR3 sequences, with roughly a third found just once. The sample consisted of PBMCs. This receptor was taken from a human donor in good health (CMV status not recorded). Some clones in this sample may be carry-over from other donors' samples. V gene TRBV28 combines with J gene TRBJ2-1; 7 nucleotides match TRBD1. The CDR3 nucleotides are TGTGCCAGCAATCCCAACATGGGGACAGAGAATGAGCAGTTCTTC. It encodes CASNPNMGTENEQFF.